Each of the 6 T cell receptor beta chains below was sequenced from the same sample in a study of CD8 T cells in ankylosing spondylitis. MiXCR, applied by TCRdb to the 5' RACE reads, yields one record per CDR3 protein. The sample consists of a few hundred thousand distinct CDR3 sequences, 11% of them appearing once. The specimen sequenced was blood, either unsorted or a sorted T cell fraction (not recorded which). The receptor source for this set is a female donor with ankylosing spondylitis or in good health (not recorded which).

This clonotype has at least ten counts. V is TRBV24-1 and J is TRBJ2-5; weak D call: TRBD1 (6 bases). Germline V gives CDR1 KGHDR, CDR2 SFDVKD. V lost 4 bases, J lost 5 bases, and 13 bases lay in between. CDR3 length: 14 residues. The CDR3 loop reads CATSDTGTVETQYF. Here the CDR3 DNA reads TGTGCCACCAGTGACACAGGGACCGTCGAGACCCAGTACTTC.

There are many counts of this clonotype. The chain recombines TRBV5-5 with TRBJ1-2; no clear D. The CDR3 runs 13 residues. Germline lookup yields CDR1 SGHKS and CDR2 YYEKEE (reference sequence). V was pared by 4 bases and J by 8 bases, with 15 bases between. Written as DNA, the CDR3 is TGTGCCAGCAGCCCGGACGGTTTGGGGGGCTACACCTTC. Translation: CASSPDGLGGYTF.

In regard to this clonotype: Since a much larger clone is just one base distant, this may be a read error. J is TRBJ1-2 and V is TRBV20-1; 7 bases align to TRBD1. With V trimmed by 3 bases and J by 1 base, 5 bases remained unmatched. CDR1 and CDR2 from the germline V gene are DFQATT and SNEGSKA (reference sequence). This CDR3 is 14 amino acids long. This CDR3 is CSASEDRFNYGYTF. The CDR3 DNA sequence: TGCAGTGCTAGTGAGGACAGGTTTAACTATGGCTACACCTTC.

The sample holds one count of this clonotype. The J gene is TRBJ2-5, the V gene TRBV5-1; D possibly matches TRBD1 or TRBD2 (5 bases each). Germline V gives CDR1 SGHRS, CDR2 YFSETQ. Trimming removed 0 bases at V and 0 bases at J, with 12 bases between. The CDR3 has 16 residues. The CDR3 spells CASSLAGGVYQETQYF. For the CDR3, the DNA is TGCGCCAGCAGCTTGGCTGGGGGAGTGTACCAAGAGACCCAGTACTTC.

This clonotype was found many times. This chain joins TRBV15 and TRBJ1-2; no firm D call. The CDR3 covers 15 residues. With 0 bases removed from V and 8 bases from J, the gap between germline ends came to 16 bases. The germline CDR1 and CDR2 sequences are LNHNV and YYDKDF (reference sequence). The CDR3 DNA follows: TGTGCCACCAGCAGAGATCGGAAAATATCCTACGGCTACACCTTC. Amino acids: CATSRDRKISYGYTF.

The chain couples TRBV18 to TRBJ1-1; 8 positions agree with TRBD1. Germline CDR1 KGHSH, CDR2 LQKENI. V lost 3 bases, J lost 5 bases, and 11 bases stayed unmatched. The CDR3 covers 16 residues. CDR3 residues: CASSPLLTGGVTEAFF. The DNA of the CDR3 is TGTGCCAGCTCACCGCTCCTAACAGGGGGGGTGACTGAAGCTTTCTTT. Full variable domain (rest looked up from reference TRBV18 and TRBJ1-1): NAGVMQNPRHLVRRRGQEARLRCSPMKGHSHVYWYRQLPEEGLKFMVYLQKENIIDESGMPKERFSAEFPKEGPSILRIQQVVRGDSAAYFCASSPLLTGGVTEAFFGQGTRLTVV.